This entry lists 31 T cell receptor beta chains sequenced from one sample in a study of T-cell memory formation after mild COVID-19. Each CDR3 protein is one row after TCRdb ran MiXCR on the 5' RACE reads. The data contain 85,000 to 130,000 distinct CDR3 sequences, 9.5% to 15% of them singletons. The sample taken for sequencing was PBMCs or a T cell subset sorted from them (not recorded which). These receptors originate from an adult woman who had mild COVID-19 (a few samples of this study predate the infection). Cell type and time point are not known.

This clonotype was picked up many times. The chain is built from TRBV5-1 and TRBJ2-3; the match to TRBD2 covers 12 bases. The CDR3 has 18 amino acids. Germline V CDR1 and CDR2: SGHRS, YFSETQ. The junction had 6 bases not matched to a gene; V was cut back by 0 bases and J by 1 base. CDR3 DNA: TGCGCCAGCAGCTTGGCCCTAGCGGGGGGGCCAGGCACAGATACGCAGTATTTT. This codes for CASSLALAGGPGTDTQYF. The full variable domain, completed using reference TRBV5-1 and TRBJ2-3, is KAGVTQTPRYLIKTRGQQVTLSCSPISGHRSVSWYQQTPGQGLQFLFEYFSETQRNKGNFPGRFSGRQFSNSRSEMNVSTLELGDSALYLCASSLALAGGPGTDTQYFGPGTRLTVL.

This clonotype turned up a few times. The chain is built from TRBV5-1 and TRBJ2-1, with 11 bases identical to TRBD2. From germline, CDR1 is SGHRS and CDR2 YFSETQ. V lost 4 bases to trimming and J lost 8 bases; unmatched junction nucleotides: 11. This CDR3 contains 16 residues. CDR3 loop: CASSRNSGGALYEQFF. As DNA, the CDR3 is TGCGCCAGCAGCAGAAATAGCGGGGGGGCCCTGTATGAGCAGTTCTTC.

This clonotype was observed a handful of times. The chain employs TRBV5-6 and TRBJ2-7; tentatively, D is TRBD1 or TRBD2 (5 bases each). Germline V lookup: CDR1 SGHDT, CDR2 YYEEEE. V was trimmed by 3 bases and J by 12 bases, leaving 13 bases between them. The CDR3 loop spans 11 amino acids. The DNA of the CDR3 is TGTGCCAGCAGCTGGGACCGTTCCGGGTACTTC. Its protein is CASSWDRSGYF. The full variable domain, with the rest looked up from reference TRBV5-6 and TRBJ2-7, is DAGVTQSPTHLIKTRGQQVTLRCSPKSGHDTVSWYQQALGQGPQFIFQYYEEEERQRGNFPDRFSGHQFPNYSSELNVNALLLGDSALYLCASSWDRSGYFGPGTRLTVT.

This clonotype was detected a few times. J is TRBJ2-7 and V is TRBV12-3 or TRBV12-4, with TRBD2 matching 16 bases. CDR3 length equals 17 residues. V lost 4 bases and J lost 4; bases outside the gene matches: 7. The CDR3 loop is CASSYLGLAGGPYEQYF. Written as DNA, the CDR3 is TGTGCCAGCAGTTACCTGGGACTAGCGGGAGGGCCTTACGAGCAGTACTTC.

In its sample, this clonotype was seen many times. This chain connects TRBV6-1 to TRBJ2-1; 8 bases are a match to TRBD2. The V segment lost 6 bases and the J segment 3 bases; nucleotides outside the gene matches: 1. The germline gives CDR1 MNHNS, CDR2 SASEGT. This CDR3 is 13 amino acids long. As DNA, the CDR3 is TGTGCCAGCAGACTAGCGGACTACAATGAGCAGTTCTTC. Residues: CASRLADYNEQFF.

V is TRBV12-3 or TRBV12-4 and J is TRBJ2-1, with TRBD1 identical over 12 bases. There are 13 residues in the CDR3. Trimming took 11 bases from V and 7 from J; bases not matched to a gene: 6. CDR3 sequence (DNA): TGTGCCCTTGGGGACAGGGGGCTGAATGAGCAGTTCTTC. Translation gives CALGDRGLNEQFF.

This clonotype turned up a few times. The genes are TRBV15 and TRBJ1-5; no firm D call. Looked up from germline, CDR1 is LNHNV and CDR2 is YYDKDF (reference sequence). The CDR3 has 15 amino acids. Between the trimmed V and J ends, which lost 4 bases and 5 bases, there was a span of 15 bases. CDR3 region: CATSTALLGDQPQHF. The CDR3 DNA reads TGTGCCACCAGCACGGCACTCCTCGGGGATCAGCCCCAGCATTTT.

This clonotype was detected ten times or more. This rearrangement joins TRBV21-1 to TRBJ2-7; the table's TRBD2 call for D was not verified on the DNA. TRBV21-1 is reported as a pseudogene. The CDR3 totals 16 residues. Here the CDR3 DNA reads TGTGCCAGCAGCATAAGATTGGGACTGGACTCCTACGAGCAGTACTTC. It translates to CASSIRLGLDSYEQYF.

The CDR3 nucleotides read TGTGCCAGCAGCTTACGGGGCGAGAACACTGAAGCTTTCTTT. Amino acids: CASSLRGENTEAFF. This chain uses TRBV7-9 with TRBJ1-1, with a possible D match to TRBD1 (5 bases). CDR3 length: 14 residues. Trimming took 2 bases from V and 1 from J, leaving 8 bases between them. Germline V lookup: CDR1 SEHNR, CDR2 FQNEAQ (reference sequence).

The chain recombines TRBV19 with TRBJ2-1; either TRBD1 or TRBD2 may fit D (5 bases each). Germline assignment: CDR1 LNHDA and CDR2 SQIVND (reference sequence). This CDR3 spans 13 amino acids. V gave up 3 bases and J gave up 9 bases, with 12 bases separating them. The CDR3 DNA follows: TGTGCCAGTAGTATGGCTAGCACAGGTGAGCAGTTCTTC. Translated, it gives CASSMASTGEQFF.

V usage is TRBV24-1 and J usage is TRBJ2-2; D gene ambiguous. Germline CDR1 reads KGHDR; CDR2 reads SFDVKD. V lost 4 bases and J lost 5, with 13 bases in between. This CDR3 is 15 amino acids long. Here the CDR3 DNA reads TGTGCCACCAGTGACCTCCGGACCGCAACCGGGGAGCTGTTTTTT. Its translation is CATSDLRTATGELFF.

In this sample, this clonotype turned up a few times. The V call is TRBV15, the J call TRBJ2-1; 14 nucleotides agree with TRBD2. CDR1 and CDR2 from the germline V gene are LNHNV and YYDKDF (reference sequence). The V gene end was trimmed by 6 bases and the J gene end by 12 bases; junction bases not matched to a gene: 10. CDR3 length: 15 residues. CDR3 sequence: CATSDTGTSGSVQFF. DNA for the CDR3: TGTGCCACCAGTGACACCGGGACTAGCGGGAGCGTGCAGTTCTTC.

This clonotype was counted ten times or more. This sequence joins TRBV6-2 or TRBV6-3 and TRBJ2-1, with D perhaps TRBD2 (5 bases). Trimming removed 6 bases at V and 8 bases at J, with 11 bases between. Per the germline V gene, CDR1 is MNHEY and CDR2 is SVGEGT. The CDR3 totals 12 residues. In nucleotides, the CDR3 is TGTGCCAGCAGCCGCCGGGGAGATGAGCAGTTCTTC. Its translation is CASSRRGDEQFF.

The genes are TRBV7-3 and TRBJ2-2; D not resolved. Trimming shortened V by 2 bases and J by 5 bases, and 9 bases separated the two germline ends. Germline-derived CDR1 and CDR2 are SGHTA and FQGTGA. The CDR3 loop spans 14 amino acids. CDR3 DNA sequence: TGTGCCAGCAGCTTAGTTGACCGGACCGGGGAGCTGTTTTTT. Its translation: CASSLVDRTGELFF.

This clonotype showed up many times. The chain joins TRBV6-5 to TRBJ2-2; perhaps TRBD1 as D (7 bases). This CDR3 has 16 amino acids. V lost 6 bases and J 4 bases, leaving 18 bases between the germline ends. CDR1 and CDR2 (germline): MNHEY, SVGAGI. The CDR3 DNA follows: TGTGCCAGCAGCGAGGGGGCGGGATTGCCCACCGGGGAGCTGTTTTTT. This gives the protein CASSEGAGLPTGELFF.

This clonotype has just a few counts. V usage is TRBV7-3 and J usage is TRBJ2-1; the D gene is possibly TRBD2 (5 bases). This CDR3 comprises 14 residues. Germline assignment: CDR1 SGHTA and CDR2 FQGTGA. Trimming cost V 5 bases and J 9 bases, with 17 bases left between them. CDR3 loop: CASSPRAHSGEQFF. For the CDR3, the DNA is TGTGCCAGCAGCCCGCGGGCCCACTCGGGTGAGCAGTTCTTC.

V gene TRBV15 combines with J gene TRBJ2-2; D unresolved. Trimming took off 0 bases at V and 2 bases at J, with 10 bases between the two ends. The CDR3 is 16 residues long. CDR1 is LNHNV and CDR2 is YYDKDF in the germline V gene (reference sequence). The CDR3 nucleotides are TGTGCCACCAGCAGAGATGAACAGAGTAACACCGGGGAGCTGTTTTTT. Translated, it gives CATSRDEQSNTGELFF.

The J gene is TRBJ1-1, the V gene TRBV6-2 or TRBV6-3; D might be TRBD1 (5 bases). The length of the CDR3 is 15 residues. Trimming left V 1 base short and J 4 bases short, with 13 bases between. The V gene's germline CDR1 is MNHEY and CDR2 SVGEGT. The CDR3 protein is CASSYYFREFTEAFF. CDR3 in DNA: TGTGCCAGCAGTTACTACTTCAGGGAATTCACTGAAGCTTTCTTT.

The chain recombines TRBV7-2 with TRBJ2-1, with 9 positions matching TRBD1. V was clipped by 1 base and J by 4 bases; unmatched bases: 5. This CDR3 region has 16 residues. The germline V gene encodes CDR1 SGHTA and CDR2 FQGNSA. In DNA form, the CDR3 reads TGTGCCAGCAGCTTAGACAGGGGGCGGTCTTACAATGAGCAGTTCTTC. As protein: CASSLDRGRSYNEQFF.

This clonotype was counted a few times. This chain links TRBV11-1 with TRBJ2-3; D is uncertain. The V end was cut by 5 bases, the J end by 3 bases, with 15 bases between. This CDR3 has 15 residues. Germline V gene sequence: CDR1 SGHAT, CDR2 FQDESV (reference sequence). CDR3: CASSPRPRWTDTQYF. The CDR3, as DNA: TGTGCCAGCAGCCCTCGCCCCCGATGGACAGATACGCAGTATTTT.

This clonotype was counted a single time. CDR3 protein: CASSVAGLAGALPYEQYF. The CDR3 bases are TGTGCCAGTAGTGTCGCGGGACTAGCGGGGGCCCTGCCCTACGAGCAGTACTTC. This chain uses TRBV19 with TRBJ2-7, with TRBD2 identical over 14 bases. The CDR3 runs 18 residues. Trimming cost V 5 bases and J 2 bases; bases outside gene matches: 11. Germline assignment: CDR1 LNHDA and CDR2 SQIVND (reference sequence).

This clonotype was seen a few times. The rearrangement links TRBV20-1 to TRBJ2-7; the match to TRBD2 covers 8 bases. V lost 2 bases to trimming and J lost 2 bases; unmatched junction nucleotides: 23. This CDR3 spans 20 amino acids. The germline CDR1 and CDR2 sequences are DFQATT and SNEGSKA (reference sequence). The CDR3 region is CSARTPSGWAGGPHAYEQYF. CDR3 in DNA: TGCAGTGCTAGAACCCCCTCCGGTTGGGCGGGAGGCCCACACGCCTACGAGCAGTACTTC.

In this sample, this clonotype turned up many times. The chain is built from TRBV29-1 and TRBJ2-3; 10 nucleotides line up with TRBD2. Unmatched junction bases numbered 10, after V lost 3 bases and J lost 4 bases. From germline, CDR1 is SQVTM and CDR2 ANQGSEA. This CDR3 is built from 16 residues. The CDR3 loop is CSVEGASGSSADTQYF. The CDR3 bases are TGCAGCGTTGAGGGCGCTAGCGGGAGTTCCGCAGATACGCAGTATTTT.

In this sample, this clonotype turned up a few times. The chain combines TRBV12-3 or TRBV12-4 with TRBJ1-1; no clear D. The V end was cut by 3 bases, the J end by 4 bases, with 9 bases between. The CDR3 has 13 residues. In nucleotides, the CDR3 is TGTGCCAGCAGTTTCATGGTTAGCACTGAAGCTTTCTTT. This translates into CASSFMVSTEAFF.

A few counts support this clonotype. The chain couples TRBV6-6 to TRBJ2-3; 8 nucleotides agree with TRBD2. CDR1 and CDR2 (germline): MNHNY, SVGAGI (reference sequence). The CDR3 runs 15 residues. V shed 7 bases and J 4 bases; nucleotides not matched to a gene: 10. The CDR3 protein is CASNPRGGPADTQYF. CDR3 nucleotides: TGTGCCAGCAATCCACGGGGGGGCCCCGCAGATACGCAGTATTTT.

The chain employs TRBV7-8 and TRBJ1-4; no reliable D call. The CDR3 spans 16 residues. Trimming removed 2 bases from V and 8 bases from J, with 18 bases in between. Per germline, CDR1 SGHVS and CDR2 FQNEAQ. The CDR3 sequence: CASSLSPSKAREKLFF. For the CDR3, the DNA is TGTGCCAGCAGCTTATCCCCCTCGAAAGCGCGCGAAAAACTGTTTTTT. Together with reference TRBV7-8 and TRBJ1-4, the CDR3 gives the full variable domain: GAGVSQSPRYKVAKRGQDVALRCDPISGHVSLFWYQQALGQGPEFLTYFQNEAQLDKSGLPSDRFFAERPEGSVSTLKIQRTQQEDSAVYLCASSLSPSKAREKLFFGSGTQLSVL.

V is TRBV24-1 and J is TRBJ2-1; 9 nucleotides line up with TRBD1. CDR1 and CDR2 (germline): KGHDR, SFDVKD. The trim removed 4 bases at V and 2 bases at J, leaving 8 bases unmatched. The CDR3 covers 17 residues. The CDR3 nucleotides are TGTGCCACCAGTGACGACGACAGGGGGATAGCCTACAATGAGCAGTTCTTC. Translated, it gives CATSDDDRGIAYNEQFF.

This clonotype was recorded at least ten times. The chain is built from TRBV5-1 and TRBJ2-5; 9 bases are a match to TRBD1. The CDR3 is 14 residues long. V dropped 3 bases and J dropped 5; count of bases not matched to a gene: 5. CDR1 SGHRS and CDR2 YFSETQ come from the germline V gene. The CDR3 DNA sequence: TGCGCCAGCAGCTCTGGACAGGGGAAGGAGACCCAGTACTTC. Protein product: CASSSGQGKETQYF.

The chain carries TRBV19 and TRBJ1-1, with D possibly matching TRBD1 (5 bases). CDR1 and CDR2 (germline): LNHDA, SQIVND (reference sequence). V lost 4 bases, J lost 4 bases, and 13 bases lay in between. This CDR3 contains 14 residues. Written as DNA, the CDR3 is TGTGCCAGTAGTACCCATAAGGGGTTCACTGAAGCTTTCTTT. It is translated as CASSTHKGFTEAFF. The full variable domain, rest sourced from reference TRBV19 and TRBJ1-1, is DGGITQSPKYLFRKEGQNVTLSCEQNLNHDAMYWYRQDPGQGLRLIYYSQIVNDFQKGDIAEGYSVSREKKESFPLTVTSAQKNPTAFYLCASSTHKGFTEAFFGQGTRLTVV.

The rearrangement uses TRBV9 and TRBJ2-3, with 7 positions matching TRBD1. The CDR3 has 16 amino acids. Germline values: CDR1 SGDLS, CDR2 YYNGEE. Trimming at V came to 1 base and at J to 4 bases, leaving 9 bases not matched to a gene. For the CDR3, the DNA is TGTGCCAGCAGCGTACTGGAGGCAGGGGGACCAGATACGCAGTATTTT. Residues: CASSVLEAGGPDTQYF.

The rearrangement links TRBV29-1 to TRBJ2-1, with TRBD2 identical over 13 bases. The CDR3 sequence is 18 residues long. Germline V gene data show CDR1 as SQVTM and CDR2 as ANQGSEA. V lost 3 bases to trimming and J lost 7 bases; unmatched junction nucleotides: 15. The CDR3 loop reads CSVDPPFPGLAGVNEQFF. The DNA of the CDR3 is TGCAGCGTTGATCCCCCCTTTCCCGGACTAGCGGGAGTAAATGAGCAGTTCTTC.